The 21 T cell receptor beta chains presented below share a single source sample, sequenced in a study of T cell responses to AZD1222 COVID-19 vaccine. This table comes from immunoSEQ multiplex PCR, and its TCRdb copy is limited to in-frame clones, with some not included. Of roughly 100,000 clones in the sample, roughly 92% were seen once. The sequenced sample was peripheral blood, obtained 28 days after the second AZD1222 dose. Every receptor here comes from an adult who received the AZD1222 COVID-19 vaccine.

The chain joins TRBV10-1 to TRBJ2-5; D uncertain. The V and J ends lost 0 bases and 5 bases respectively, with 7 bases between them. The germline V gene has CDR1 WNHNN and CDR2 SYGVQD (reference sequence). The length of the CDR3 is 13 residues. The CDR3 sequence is CASSESGRETQYF. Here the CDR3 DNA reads TGCGCCAGCAGTGAGTCAGGGCGGGAGACCCAGTACTTC.

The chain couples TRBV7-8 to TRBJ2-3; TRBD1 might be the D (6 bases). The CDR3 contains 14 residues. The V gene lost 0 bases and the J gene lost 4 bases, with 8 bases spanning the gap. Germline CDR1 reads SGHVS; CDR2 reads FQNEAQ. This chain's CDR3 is CASSLAQGSDTQYF. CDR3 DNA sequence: TGTGCCAGCAGCTTAGCCCAGGGGTCAGATACGCAGTATTTT. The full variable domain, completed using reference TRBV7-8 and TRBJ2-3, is GAGVSQSPRYKVAKRGQDVALRCDPISGHVSLFWYQQALGQGPEFLTYFQNEAQLDKSGLPSDRFFAERPEGSVSTLKIQRTQQEDSAVYLCASSLAQGSDTQYFGPGTRLTVL.

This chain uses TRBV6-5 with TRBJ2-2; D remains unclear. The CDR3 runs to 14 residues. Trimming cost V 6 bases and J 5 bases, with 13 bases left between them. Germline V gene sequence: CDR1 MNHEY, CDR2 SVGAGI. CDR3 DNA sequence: TGTGCCAGCAGCGCCCTACGAGTAACCGGGGAGCTGTTTTTT. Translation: CASSALRVTGELFF.

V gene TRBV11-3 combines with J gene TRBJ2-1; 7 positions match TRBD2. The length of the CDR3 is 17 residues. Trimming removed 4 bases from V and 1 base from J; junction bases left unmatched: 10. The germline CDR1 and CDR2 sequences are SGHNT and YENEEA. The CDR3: CASSYRTGLTSYNEQFF. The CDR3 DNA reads TGTGCCAGCAGCTATCGGACGGGACTAACATCCTACAATGAGCAGTTCTTC.

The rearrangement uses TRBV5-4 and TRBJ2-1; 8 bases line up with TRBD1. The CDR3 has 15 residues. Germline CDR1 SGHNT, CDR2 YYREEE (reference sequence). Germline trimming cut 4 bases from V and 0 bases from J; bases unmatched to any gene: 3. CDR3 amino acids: CASSPQGASYNEQFF. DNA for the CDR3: TGTGCCAGCAGCCCCCAGGGGGCCTCCTACAATGAGCAGTTCTTC.

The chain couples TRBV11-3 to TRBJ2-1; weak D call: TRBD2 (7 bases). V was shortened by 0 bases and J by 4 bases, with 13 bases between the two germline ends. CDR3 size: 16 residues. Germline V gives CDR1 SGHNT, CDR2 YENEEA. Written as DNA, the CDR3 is TGTGCCAGCAGCTTAGACGGGGGGCGGGTATACAATGAGCAGTTCTTC. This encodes CASSLDGGRVYNEQFF.

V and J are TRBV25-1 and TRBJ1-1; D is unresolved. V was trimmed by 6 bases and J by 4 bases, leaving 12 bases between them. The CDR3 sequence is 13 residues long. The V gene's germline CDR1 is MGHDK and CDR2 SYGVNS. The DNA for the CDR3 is TGTGCCAGCAGAGAAACGGGGTTCACTGAAGCTTTCTTT. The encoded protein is CASRETGFTEAFF.

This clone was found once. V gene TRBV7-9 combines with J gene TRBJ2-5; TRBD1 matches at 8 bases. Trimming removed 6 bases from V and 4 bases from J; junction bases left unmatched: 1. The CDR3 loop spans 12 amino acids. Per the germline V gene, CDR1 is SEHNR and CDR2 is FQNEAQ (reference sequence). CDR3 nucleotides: TGTGCCAGCAGACAGGGGGGAGAGACCCAGTACTTC. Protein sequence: CASRQGGETQYF.

The CDR3 sequence is CASSKFTGDSGNTIYF. CDR3 DNA sequence: TGTGCCAGCAGCAAATTCACCGGGGACTCTGGAAACACCATATATTTT. The rearrangement links TRBV7-6 to TRBJ1-3; D is unclear. This CDR3 comprises 16 residues. With 5 bases removed from V and 0 bases from J, the gap between germline ends came to 14 bases. Per germline, CDR1 SGHVS and CDR2 FNYEAQ.

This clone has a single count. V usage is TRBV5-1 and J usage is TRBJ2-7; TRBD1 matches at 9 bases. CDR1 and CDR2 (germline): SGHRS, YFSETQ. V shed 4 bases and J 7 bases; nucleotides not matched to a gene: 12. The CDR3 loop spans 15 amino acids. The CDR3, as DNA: TGCGCCAGCAGCCCCCGACAGGGGGGTCTTGCGGAGCAGTACTTC. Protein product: CASSPRQGGLAEQYF.

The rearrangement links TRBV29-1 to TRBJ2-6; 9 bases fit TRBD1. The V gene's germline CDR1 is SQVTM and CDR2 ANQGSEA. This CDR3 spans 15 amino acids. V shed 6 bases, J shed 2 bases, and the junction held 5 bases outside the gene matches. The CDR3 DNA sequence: TGCAGCGTCGCACAGGGGGCGACTGGGGCCAACGTCCTGACTTTC. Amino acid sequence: CSVAQGATGANVLTF.

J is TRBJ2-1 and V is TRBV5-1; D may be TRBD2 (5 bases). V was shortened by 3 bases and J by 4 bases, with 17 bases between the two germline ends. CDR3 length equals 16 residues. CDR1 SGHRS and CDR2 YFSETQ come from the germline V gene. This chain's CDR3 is CASSYSQSGVYNEQFF. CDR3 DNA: TGCGCCAGCAGCTATTCACAGAGCGGCGTTTACAATGAGCAGTTCTTC. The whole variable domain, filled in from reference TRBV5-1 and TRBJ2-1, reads KAGVTQTPRYLIKTRGQQVTLSCSPISGHRSVSWYQQTPGQGLQFLFEYFSETQRNKGNFPGRFSGRQFSNSRSEMNVSTLELGDSALYLCASSYSQSGVYNEQFFGPGTRLTVL.

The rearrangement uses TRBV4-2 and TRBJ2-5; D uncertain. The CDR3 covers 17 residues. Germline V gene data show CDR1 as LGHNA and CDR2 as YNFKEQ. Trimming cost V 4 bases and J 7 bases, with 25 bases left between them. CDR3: CASSPNTPLKPTGTQYF. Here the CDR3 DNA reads TGTGCCAGCAGCCCTAATACCCCCCTGAAGCCTACTGGGACCCAGTACTTC.

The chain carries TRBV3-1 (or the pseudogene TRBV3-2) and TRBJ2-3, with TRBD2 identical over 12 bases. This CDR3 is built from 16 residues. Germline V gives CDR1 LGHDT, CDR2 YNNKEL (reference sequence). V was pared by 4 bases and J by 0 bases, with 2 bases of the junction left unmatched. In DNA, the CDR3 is TGTGCCAGCAGCCCTCTAGCGGGAGGGAGCACAGATACGCAGTATTTT. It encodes CASSPLAGGSTDTQYF.

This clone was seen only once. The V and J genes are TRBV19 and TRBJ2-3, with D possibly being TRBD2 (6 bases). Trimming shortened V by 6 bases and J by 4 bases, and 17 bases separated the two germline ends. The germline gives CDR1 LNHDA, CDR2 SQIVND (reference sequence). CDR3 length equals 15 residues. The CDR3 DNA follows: TGTGCCAGTAGCGCCCTCAGACTAGAAGCAGATACGCAGTATTTT. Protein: CASSALRLEADTQYF.

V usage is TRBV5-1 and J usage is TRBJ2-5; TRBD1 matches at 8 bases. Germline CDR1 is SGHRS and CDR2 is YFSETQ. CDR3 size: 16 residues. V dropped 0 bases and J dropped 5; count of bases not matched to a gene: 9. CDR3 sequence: CASSLAPAGGWETQYF. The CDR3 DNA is TGCGCCAGCAGCTTGGCCCCCGCAGGGGGCTGGGAGACCCAGTACTTC.

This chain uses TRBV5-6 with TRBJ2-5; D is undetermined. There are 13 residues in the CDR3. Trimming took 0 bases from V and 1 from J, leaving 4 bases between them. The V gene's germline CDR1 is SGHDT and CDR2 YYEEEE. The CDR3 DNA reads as TGTGCCAGCAGCTTGGGAATCCAAGAGACCCAGTACTTC. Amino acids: CASSLGIQETQYF.

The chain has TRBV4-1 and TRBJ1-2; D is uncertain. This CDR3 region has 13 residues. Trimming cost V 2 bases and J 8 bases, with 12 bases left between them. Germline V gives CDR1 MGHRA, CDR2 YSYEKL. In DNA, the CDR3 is TGCGCCAGCAGCCAACCGGGCGTGAGCGGCTACACCTTC. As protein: CASSQPGVSGYTF.

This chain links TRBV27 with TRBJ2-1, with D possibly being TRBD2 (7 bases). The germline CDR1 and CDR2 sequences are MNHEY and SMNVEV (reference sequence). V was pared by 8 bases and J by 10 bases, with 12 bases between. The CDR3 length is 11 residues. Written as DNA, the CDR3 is TGTGCCAGCGAGGGGGGGAGAGAGCAGTTCTTC. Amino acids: CASEGGREQFF.

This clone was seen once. The CDR3 sequence is CASSESVASGTYEQYF. The DNA of the CDR3 is TGCGCCAGCAGCGAGAGCGTGGCTAGCGGGACCTACGAGCAGTACTTC. The gene calls are TRBV23-1 and TRBJ2-7; 9 bases line up with TRBD2. TRBV23-1 is marked as an open reading frame, function uncertain. The junction had 11 bases not matched to a gene; V was cut back by 6 bases and J by 2 bases. The CDR3 sequence is 16 residues long.

CDR3 protein: CASSLPGTDTQYF. The DNA of the CDR3 is TGCGCCAGCAGCCTACCTGGCACAGATACGCAGTATTTT. J is TRBJ2-3 and V is TRBV10-2, with D uncertain. Per the germline V gene, CDR1 is WSHSY and CDR2 is SAAADI. The CDR3 consists of 13 residues. V was cut by 6 bases and J by 1 base, with 8 bases left in between.